The T cell receptor beta chain described here comes from a study of beta chain features in type 1 diabetes. General study findings and limits: In all four CD4+ subsets, TCRB CDR3 length was significantly, moderately reduced in type 1 diabetes. Whether TCRB rearrangement is influenced by HLA type went unresolved here.

Researchers reported sorting CD4+ naive, central memory, regulatory and stem cell-like memory cells via CD45RO/CCR7/CD25/CD127/CD95/CD27. Sorting produced populations that all topped 95% purity. Sequenced material consisted of expressed TCRB transcripts (all of the isolated RNA was reverse transcribed). Only in-frame clones appear in the TCRdb table, and some are missing; sequencing was by immunoSEQ multiplex PCR. The repertoire has a few hundred thousand clones, around 15% of them found once; the top ten carry about 0.015%. On this clone: No antigen is known for it.

The sample consisted of naive CD4+ T cells from blood. This receptor was taken from a man aged 30 to 45 with type 1 diabetes.

CDR3 bases: TGTGCCAGCGGACAGGGACTGAACACTGAAGCTTTCTTT. It codes for CASGQGLNTEAFF. V and J are TRBV14 and TRBJ1-1; TRBD1 matches 8 bases. The CDR3 extends over 13 amino acids. V lost 8 bases, J lost 0 bases, and 2 bases stayed unmatched. Germline CDR1 and CDR2: SGHDN and FVKESK.